These T cell receptor beta chains were read from a single sample in a study of blood T cell repertoires in COVID-19. Sequencing used immunoSEQ multiplex PCR; TCRdb keeps in-frame clones, though not all of them. The data show some 390,000 clones, with 70% to 90% seen just once and less than 3.5% held by the top ten. Sample: peripheral blood. The receptor source for this set is a human donor in a cohort sampled during active COVID-19. Each CDR3 is given with its conserved first and last residue. Not every row has a clone size; where given, it reads once, few, many or a size class.

size,V,CDR3
.,TRBV3-1/TRBV3-2,CASSQVGGGWIQETQYF
once,TRBV30,CAWSSDRGLNEQFF
.,TRBV19,CASSPGLYQPQHF
.,TRBV28,CASSLGLNLNQPQHF
.,TRBV29-1,CSVEDGWPGRDTIYF
.,TRBV5-6,CASSWGQGNSPLHF
.,TRBV19,CASSIDEQGNQPQHF
.,TRBV6-5,CASSYSQGANEKLFF
.,TRBV19,CASGTSGSNEQFF
.,TRBV12-3/TRBV12-4,CASTKSSGNEQFF
.,TRBV5-5,CASSLTLTNYAEAFF
once,TRBV7-3,CASPTGDGSGNTIYF
.,TRBV28,CASTRIAGVKGEQFF
.,TRBV6-4,CASSPAPGVGANVLTF
.,TRBV24-1,CATSHEGGTQYF
.,TRBV4-1,CASSQGGINYGYTF
.,TRBV5-1,CASRQGMDTEAFF
.,TRBV7-8,CASSLLGRTEAFF
.,TRBV5-6,CASSLGDRDFQPQHF
.,TRBV18,CASSPQALTGGNTIYF
.,TRBV5-1,CASSFRSQDTEAFF
.,TRBV10-3,CAIRDTTGELFF
.,TRBV9,CASSVRQGEKLFF
.,TRBV9,CASSPGGRGQEQYF
.,TRBV11-2,CASSLGQYDTDTQYF
.,TRBV7-9,CASTAGGRGYTF
.,TRBV5-4,CASSAGQVASGNTIYF
once,TRBV30,CAWSIQQIVYGYTF
.,TRBV19,CASSPGLAGTYEQYF
.,TRBV5-1,CASSFLWFADTEAFF
.,TRBV6-5,CASSPQVRGAFF
few,TRBV5-4,CASSSPELTEAFF
.,TRBV3-1/TRBV3-2,CASSQTGPNYGYTF
many,TRBV7-3,CASSLMPTSRRLDTQYF
.,TRBV19,CASSWPSGSREQFF
.,TRBV27,CASRPRISDTQYF
.,TRBV5-4,CASSLDPNNEQFF
.,TRBV9,CASSGTGENTGELFF
.,TRBV2,CASKATGYGYEQYF
.,TRBV6-5,CASSYGQGPENTEAFF
.,TRBV5-6,CASSLVRGEAFF
.,TRBV6-5,CASSYSTGREFWELFF
.,TRBV5-1,CASSLVPLRVQETQYF
once,TRBV21-1,CASSKEGLAGRIAKNIQYF
.,TRBV2,CASSKGENTEAFF
once,TRBV5-1,CASSPRGTEAFF